A single sample is the source of the 29 T cell receptor beta chains below, sequenced in a study of blood T cell repertoires in COVID-19. The assay was immunoSEQ multiplex PCR, and TCRdb's table has in-frame clones only and misses some. The profile covers 250,000 to 400,000 clones, with under 90% appearing a single time and 2.5% to 3.5% taken by the ten largest. Sequencing was done on a sample of peripheral blood. The receptors come from a young woman with COVID-19, enrolled during active disease.

In its sample, this clone was seen once. The chain joins TRBV27 to TRBJ2-2; 8 bases match TRBD2. Germline assignment: CDR1 MNHEY and CDR2 SMNVEV (reference sequence). The length of the CDR3 is 16 residues. The V segment lost 3 bases and the J segment 4 bases; nucleotides outside the gene matches: 7. CDR3 nucleotides: TGTGCCAGCAGTTTCTTAGGCGGGAGGATCACCGGGGAGCTGTTTTTT. As protein: CASSFLGGRITGELFF.

In its sample, this clone was seen once. The genes are TRBV27 and TRBJ2-5; possible D gene TRBD2, 6 bases. Trimming pared 6 bases from V and 7 bases from J, leaving 27 bases between. CDR3 length: 17 residues. The germline CDR1 and CDR2 sequences are MNHEY and SMNVEV (reference sequence). CDR3 sequence: CASSPRGWGEGPGTQYF. CDR3 nucleotides: TGTGCCAGCAGCCCCCGTGGCTGGGGGGAAGGTCCTGGGACCCAGTACTTC.

The chain is built from TRBV6-5 and TRBJ1-2; the D is unclear. Germline loops: CDR1 MNHEY, CDR2 SVGAGI. V lost 6 bases to trimming and J lost 8 bases, with 16 bases between them. The CDR3 contains 13 residues. CDR3 coding DNA: TGTGCCAGCAGACCACTAGAAGGGTACGGCTACACCTTC. Translated, it gives CASRPLEGYGYTF.

The genes are TRBV7-9 and TRBJ1-6; 8 nucleotides match TRBD1. This CDR3 comprises 15 residues. With V trimmed by 1 base and J by 7 bases, 3 bases remained unmatched. Germline CDR1 is SEHNR and CDR2 is FQNEAQ (reference sequence). The CDR3 nucleotides are TGTGCCAGCAGCTTAGAGGGACAGGCGAATTCACCCCTCCACTTT. Its translation is CASSLEGQANSPLHF.

This clone is a singleton in its sample. This sequence joins TRBV7-9 and TRBJ1-2; D is possibly TRBD1 (6 bases). The CDR3 covers 14 residues. Per germline, CDR1 SEHNR and CDR2 FQNEAQ (reference sequence). Trimming shortened V by 0 bases and J by 7 bases, and 12 bases separated the two germline ends. The CDR3 spells CASSLATGAGGYTF. For the CDR3, the DNA is TGTGCCAGCAGCTTAGCGACAGGTGCGGGTGGCTACACCTTC.

The J gene is TRBJ2-1, the V gene TRBV10-1, with 7 bases that match TRBD1. The CDR3 sequence is 15 residues long. In germline, CDR1 is WNHNN, CDR2 SYGVQD (reference sequence). Unmatched junction bases numbered 7, after V lost 1 base and J lost 7 bases. The CDR3 reads CASSEFGTEANEQFF. Here the CDR3 DNA reads TGCGCCAGCAGTGAGTTCGGGACAGAAGCAAATGAGCAGTTCTTC.

The gene calls are TRBV5-6 and TRBJ1-5, with D tentatively TRBD1 (5 bases). This CDR3 region has 16 residues. Germline CDR1 and CDR2: SGHDT and YYEEEE. Deletions cut 4 bases from V and 1 base from J, with 15 bases between. The chain's CDR3 is CASSEGLLGSNQPQHF. DNA for the CDR3: TGTGCCAGCAGCGAGGGACTCTTGGGGAGCAATCAGCCCCAGCATTTT.

V usage is TRBV2 and J usage is TRBJ1-6; D unclear. From germline, CDR1 is SNHLY and CDR2 FYNNEI. CDR3 size: 13 residues. Deletions cut 7 bases from V and 4 bases from J, with 8 bases between. This CDR3 reads CASKADYNSPLHF. The CDR3 DNA sequence: TGTGCCAGCAAGGCGGATTATAATTCACCCCTCCACTTT.

The chain couples TRBV25-1 to TRBJ1-1, with D possibly TRBD1 on 5 matching bases. Trimming cost V 1 base and J 0 bases, with 15 bases left between them. Germline-derived CDR1 and CDR2 are MGHDK and SYGVNS. The CDR3 is 17 residues long. The CDR3 nucleotides read TGTGCCAGCAGTGAATCGGTGTCGGGGGGATTGAACACTGAAGCTTTCTTT. Translating gives CASSESVSGGLNTEAFF.

The V gene is TRBV10-3, the J gene TRBJ2-7; 8 bases fit TRBD2. After removal of 2 bases from V and 4 bases from J, the junction contained 7 bases not matched to a gene. The CDR3 consists of 15 residues. Germline CDR1 is ENHRY and CDR2 is SYGVKD. The CDR3: CAISESIAGLYEQYF. In nucleotides, the CDR3 is TGTGCCATCAGTGAGAGTATAGCGGGGCTGTACGAGCAGTACTTC.

The CDR3: CASSRNPGTEETQYF. The DNA of the CDR3 is TGTGCCAGCAGCAGAAATCCCGGGACAGAAGAGACCCAGTACTTC. The chain recombines TRBV9 with TRBJ2-5; 7 bases match TRBD1. This CDR3 comprises 15 residues. Germline assignment: CDR1 SGDLS and CDR2 YYNGEE. V dropped 4 bases and J dropped 3; count of bases not matched to a gene: 9.

This clone has a handful of counts. The chain recombines TRBV9 with TRBJ2-3; 9 bases align to TRBD2. After removal of 4 bases from V and 0 bases from J, the junction contained 6 bases not matched to a gene. The CDR3 is made up of 16 amino acids. The germline CDR1 and CDR2 sequences are SGDLS and YYNGEE. The CDR3 region has the DNA TGTGCCAGCAGCCCCCGACTAGCGGCTAGCACAGATACGCAGTATTTT. Its translation is CASSPRLAASTDTQYF.

This clone was seen just once. Here the CDR3 DNA reads TGCGCCAGCAGACTAGCGGGAGATGAGCAGTTCTTC. Translation: CASRLAGDEQFF. The chain combines TRBV5-1 with TRBJ2-1, with 11 bases that match TRBD2. CDR1 and CDR2 (germline): SGHRS, YFSETQ. V lost 5 bases, J lost 8 bases, and 0 bases stayed unmatched. The CDR3 loop spans 12 amino acids.

The V gene is TRBV25-1, the J gene TRBJ1-2, with D maybe TRBD1 (5 bases). The germline gives CDR1 MGHDK, CDR2 SYGVNS. The CDR3 has 12 amino acids. Trimming pared 4 bases from V and 4 bases from J, leaving 7 bases between. CDR3 amino acids: CASSVGAYGYTF. CDR3 sequence (DNA): TGTGCCAGCAGTGTTGGGGCCTATGGCTACACCTTC.

CDR3 protein: CASSSWTGGADYGYTF. The CDR3, as DNA: TGTGCCAGCAGCTCTTGGACAGGGGGCGCAGACTATGGCTACACCTTC. V and J are TRBV13 and TRBJ1-2; 11 bases are a match to TRBD1. CDR3 size: 16 residues. V was clipped by 4 bases and J by 3 bases; unmatched bases: 7. Germline V gene lookup returns CDR1 PRHDT and CDR2 FYEKMQ (reference sequence). Together with reference TRBV13 and TRBJ1-2, the CDR3 gives the full variable domain: AAGVIQSPRHLIKEKRETATLKCYPIPRHDTVYWYQQGPGQDPQFLISFYEKMQSDKGSIPDRFSAQQFSDYHSELNMSSLELGDSALYFCASSSWTGGADYGYTFGSGTRLTVV.

V usage is TRBV24-1 and J usage is TRBJ2-5, with a weak D call TRBD2 (6 bases). The V gene's germline CDR1 is KGHDR and CDR2 SFDVKD. Trimming left V 0 bases short and J 4 bases short, with 11 bases between. The CDR3 spans 15 residues. The CDR3 spells CATSDLRVGGETQYF. In DNA form, the CDR3 reads TGTGCCACCAGTGATTTGAGGGTGGGGGGAGAGACCCAGTACTTC.

The chain is built from TRBV4-1 and TRBJ1-1; a possible D gene is TRBD1 (5 bases). V shed 4 bases and J shed 6 bases, with 12 bases lying between them. Germline values: CDR1 MGHRA, CDR2 YSYEKL. CDR3 size: 13 residues. DNA for the CDR3: TGCGCCAGCAGCCTGGGGGGACGGGCTGAAGCTTTCTTT. Protein sequence: CASSLGGRAEAFF.

The chain combines TRBV5-6 with TRBJ2-7, with TRBD1 identical over 11 bases. Germline V gene sequence: CDR1 SGHDT, CDR2 YYEEEE. Trimming took 0 bases from V and 5 from J; bases not matched to a gene: 1. This CDR3 spans 14 amino acids. The CDR3 DNA is TGTGCCAGCAGCTTGGGGACAGGGGGCAACGAGCAGTACTTC. Its protein product is CASSLGTGGNEQYF.

CDR3: CASSSRDSVNSPLHF. The CDR3 region has the DNA TGTGCCAGCAGCTCTCGGGACAGTGTCAATTCACCCCTCCACTTT. The J gene is TRBJ1-6, the V gene TRBV7-9; 7 bases are a match to TRBD1. With V trimmed by 4 bases and J by 7 bases, 7 bases remained unmatched. The CDR3 extends over 15 amino acids. The germline CDR1 and CDR2 sequences are SEHNR and FQNEAQ (reference sequence).

This chain connects TRBV6-5 to TRBJ1-2; 9 bases align to TRBD1. J was trimmed by 1 base and V by 8 bases; bases with no gene match: 5. The V gene's germline CDR1 is MNHEY and CDR2 SVGAGI. CDR3 size: 14 residues. CDR3 DNA sequence: TGTGCCAGCTCAGGGACAGGGAGTAACTATGGCTACACCTTC. As protein: CASSGTGSNYGYTF.

This CDR3 reads CASSIDLAGATYEQYF. CDR3 DNA sequence: TGTGCCAGTAGTATAGATCTTGCGGGAGCGACCTACGAGCAGTACTTC. This chain connects TRBV19 to TRBJ2-7, with 7 nucleotides matching TRBD2. V shed 0 bases, J shed 2 bases, and the junction held 7 bases outside the gene matches. Germline V gene sequence: CDR1 LNHDA, CDR2 SQIVND (reference sequence). The CDR3 spans 16 residues.

The table lists this clone with a count of one. This chain uses TRBV6-5 with TRBJ1-5; no clear D gene. Per germline, CDR1 MNHEY and CDR2 SVGAGI. Trimming shortened V by 6 bases and J by 6 bases, and 12 bases separated the two germline ends. CDR3 length equals 13 residues. CDR3 residues: CASRSNPGQPQHF. DNA for the CDR3: TGTGCCAGCAGATCCAACCCCGGTCAGCCCCAGCATTTT.

The J gene is TRBJ1-2, the V gene TRBV19; the match to TRBD1 covers 8 bases. The CDR3 length is 14 residues. Germline CDR1 LNHDA, CDR2 SQIVND (reference sequence). V gave up 6 bases and J gave up 2 bases; unmatched junction bases: 5. CDR3 sequence (DNA): TGTGCCAGTAGCCCAGGGGGCTGGAACTATGGCTACACCTTC. Its protein is CASSPGGWNYGYTF. Variable domain in full (rest from reference TRBV19 and TRBJ1-2): DGGITQSPKYLFRKEGQNVTLSCEQNLNHDAMYWYRQDPGQGLRLIYYSQIVNDFQKGDIAEGYSVSREKKESFPLTVTSAQKNPTAFYLCASSPGGWNYGYTFGSGTRLTVV.

J is TRBJ2-7 and V is TRBV19; the match to TRBD2 covers 10 bases. This CDR3 spans 14 amino acids. V shed 6 bases and J 3 bases; nucleotides not matched to a gene: 5. The V gene's germline CDR1 is LNHDA and CDR2 SQIVND (reference sequence). CDR3 region: CASSLAGARYEQYF. The DNA for the CDR3 is TGTGCCAGTAGCCTAGCGGGAGCTCGCTACGAGCAGTACTTC. The entire variable domain, with the rest obtained from reference TRBV19 and TRBJ2-7, is as follows: DGGITQSPKYLFRKEGQNVTLSCEQNLNHDAMYWYRQDPGQGLRLIYYSQIVNDFQKGDIAEGYSVSREKKESFPLTVTSAQKNPTAFYLCASSLAGARYEQYFGPGTRLTVT.

The rearrangement joins TRBV27 to TRBJ2-7, with TRBD2 as a possible D gene (6 bases). V gave up 4 bases and J gave up 0 bases, with 10 bases separating them. The CDR3 loop spans 14 amino acids. CDR1 is MNHEY and CDR2 is SMNVEV in the germline V gene (reference sequence). CDR3 sequence (DNA): TGTGCCAGCAGTTGGGCTAGCGACTCCTACGAGCAGTACTTC. This sequence encodes CASSWASDSYEQYF.

The chain carries TRBV5-4 and TRBJ1-1; possibly TRBD1 for D (5 bases). Germline V gene data show CDR1 as SGHNT and CDR2 as YYREEE (reference sequence). CDR3 length equals 15 residues. V lost 3 bases and J lost 3, with 15 bases in between. Here the CDR3 DNA reads TGTGCCAGCAGCTCCCCGGGGAGGGGAGACACTGAAGCTTTCTTT. It specifies CASSSPGRGDTEAFF.

The table lists this clone with a count of one. The chain recombines TRBV15 with TRBJ2-7, with 11 nucleotides matching TRBD1. CDR1 LNHNV and CDR2 YYDKDF come from the germline V gene (reference sequence). V dropped 2 bases and J dropped 5; count of bases not matched to a gene: 2. This CDR3 region has 14 residues. DNA for the CDR3: TGTGCCACCAGCAGACGGGACAGGGGGAACGAGCAGTACTTC. It yields the protein CATSRRDRGNEQYF.

The rearrangement uses TRBV4-2 and TRBJ2-3; 9 nucleotides align to TRBD2. Losses at the gene ends were 1 base for V and 5 bases for J; bases not matched to a gene: 7. This CDR3 region has 16 residues. Germline V gene data show CDR1 as LGHNA and CDR2 as YNFKEQ. As DNA, the CDR3 is TGTGCCAGCAGCCAAGGGGCGGGAGGGCCTTTAGATACGCAGTATTTT. It translates to CASSQGAGGPLDTQYF.

This clone has only one observation. This chain uses TRBV18 with TRBJ2-1, with 7 positions matching TRBD2. With V trimmed by 2 bases and J by 7 bases, 14 bases remained unmatched. This CDR3 spans 17 amino acids. CDR1 and CDR2 from the germline V gene are KGHSH and LQKENI. The CDR3 region is CASSPEDPGLRVNEQFF. As DNA, the CDR3 is TGTGCCAGCTCACCAGAAGACCCGGGACTAAGGGTTAATGAGCAGTTCTTC.